The present TCR beta chain was sequenced within a study of shared clonotypes between healthy human individuals. About this clone itself: What it recognizes is unknown.

Per germline, CDR1 LNHDA and CDR2 SQIVND (reference sequence). The CDR3 runs 13 residues. V lost 5 bases and J 4 bases, leaving 11 bases between the germline ends. This table comes from immunoSEQ multiplex PCR, and its TCRdb copy is limited to in-frame clones, with some not included. This sample has about 1.1 million clones, with 78% found just once. The study, taken as a whole, reports: Tissue TCR repertoires likely differ from these blood-only repertoires. Clonotype sharing among donors likely depends on sequencing depth. The generation probabilities recorded for non-shared clonotypes fell below those of clonotypes shared by all four donors.

The sample was memory CD4+ T cells from PBMCs. Subset here: CD45RA-negative fraction. The chain couples TRBV19 to TRBJ1-2; TRBD1 might be the D (5 bases). The source of this sequence is a man aged 18 to 35 in good health. Some clones in this sample may be carry-over from other donors' samples. This CDR3 reads CASSSGLGYGYTF. CDR3 DNA sequence: TGTGCCAGTAGTTCGGGACTGGGCTATGGCTACACCTTC.